These T cell receptor beta chains were read from a single sample in a study of blood T cell repertoires in COVID-19. TCRdb's table, derived via immunoSEQ multiplex PCR, lists solely in-frame clones and lacks some. The sample records 540,000 or so clones, roughly 91% being singletons. Input material: peripheral blood. The receptors derive from a woman aged 45-65 years with COVID-19, enrolled during active disease. Both conserved end residues are part of each CDR3. Fields, in order: D gene, V gene, clone size, J gene, CDR3 protein, CDR3 DNA. The D gene is left open where the match is weak. The listing skips clone size in some rows; elsewhere it reads once, few, many or a size class.

>TRBD1|TRBV9|-|TRBJ1-2
CASSGDAGGDGYTF
TGTGCCAGCAGCGGCGATGCAGGGGGTGATGGCTACACCTTC
>-|TRBV29-1|-|TRBJ1-1
CSVARATGWNTEAFF
TGCAGCGTTGCCCGGGCTACAGGTTGGAACACTGAAGCTTTCTTT
>-|TRBV13|few|TRBJ1-5
CASSLGQGNQPQHF
TGTGCCAGCAGCTTAGGACAGGGTAATCAGCCCCAGCATTTT
>-|TRBV5-1|-|TRBJ2-2
CASSLSTGNTGELFF
TGCGCCAGCAGCTTGTCTACAGGGAACACCGGGGAGCTGTTTTTT
>-|TRBV19|-|TRBJ1-1
CASSIRGNTEAFF
TGTGCCAGTAGTATAAGAGGGAACACTGAAGCTTTCTTT
>TRBD1|TRBV7-6|-|TRBJ1-1
CASSRTVRGVNTEAFF
TGTGCCAGCAGCCGGACCGTCAGGGGGGTGAACACTGAAGCTTTCTTT
>TRBD1|TRBV30|-|TRBJ1-2
CAWSVRDRLYYGYTF
TGTGCCTGGAGTGTAAGGGACAGGCTGTACTATGGCTACACCTTC
>-|TRBV2|once|TRBJ2-1
CASSEGRGYNEQFF
TGTGCCAGCAGTGAAGGCCGGGGGTACAATGAGCAGTTCTTC
>-|TRBV6-5|-|TRBJ2-1
CASSPSRSSYNEQFF
TGTGCCAGCAGTCCCTCGCGGAGCTCCTACAATGAGCAGTTCTTC
>TRBD2|TRBV6-5|-|TRBJ2-7
CASRHVGTRAYEQYF
TGTGCCAGCAGACACGTCGGGACTAGAGCCTACGAGCAGTACTTC
>TRBD2|TRBV3-1/TRBV3-2|-|TRBJ2-2
CASSPLLGAGVLTGELFF
TGTGCCAGCAGCCCCCTACTGGGAGCGGGGGTCCTCACCGGGGAGCTGTTTTTT
>-|TRBV3-1/TRBV3-2|-|TRBJ1-3
CASSQVHNSGNTIYF
TGTGCCAGCAGCCAAGTACATAATTCTGGAAACACCATATATTTT
>TRBD2|TRBV10-3|-|TRBJ2-6
CAISPFSGGISGANVLTF
TGTGCCATCAGCCCCTTTTCGGGAGGCATCTCTGGGGCCAACGTCCTGACTTTC
>-|TRBV7-2|-|TRBJ2-7
CASRSASAYEQYF
TGTGCCAGCAGATCCGCCTCAGCCTACGAGCAGTACTTC
>TRBD1|TRBV6-5|-|TRBJ1-1
CASSYSGGLSTEAFF
TGTGCCAGCAGTTACTCAGGGGGCTTAAGTACTGAAGCTTTCTTT
>-|TRBV6-5|-|TRBJ2-1
CATLRYNEQFF
TGTGCCACCCTGCGCTACAATGAGCAGTTCTTC
>TRBD1|TRBV18|-|TRBJ2-7
CASSGGQDSSYEQYF
TGTGCCAGCTCAGGCGGACAGGACAGCTCCTACGAGCAGTACTTC
>-|TRBV5-1|-|TRBJ2-2
CASSLEPRIETGELFF
TGCGCCAGCAGCTTGGAGCCTAGGATAGAAACCGGGGAGCTGTTTTTT
>-|TRBV5-6|-|TRBJ1-1
CASSRGDTEAFF
TGTGCCAGCAGCCGGGGGGACACTGAAGCTTTCTTT
>-|TRBV29-1|-|TRBJ2-1
CSVEDPRVHNEQFF
TGCAGCGTTGAAGATCCCAGGGTACACAATGAGCAGTTCTTC
>TRBD2|TRBV4-2|-|TRBJ2-3
CASSQESRTSGGSTDTQYF
TGTGCCAGCAGCCAAGAAAGCCGGACTAGCGGGGGGTCGACAGATACGCAGTATTTT
>-|TRBV30|-|TRBJ2-7
CAARAVEQYF
TGTGCCGCACGAGCTGTGGAGCAGTACTTC
>-|TRBV2|-|TRBJ2-7
CASISAGVSYEQYF
TGTGCCAGCATTTCAGCAGGGGTCTCCTACGAGCAGTACTTC
>TRBD1|TRBV29-1|-|TRBJ2-1
CSDLTGRGNEQFF
TGCAGCGACCTGACAGGGAGAGGCAATGAGCAGTTCTTC
>-|TRBV10-1|-|TRBJ2-1
CASSDFGPFNEQFF
TGCGCCAGCAGTGATTTTGGGCCCTTCAATGAGCAGTTCTTC
>-|TRBV28|-|TRBJ2-2
CASSLQNTGELFF
TGTGCCAGCAGTTTACAGAACACCGGGGAGCTGTTTTTT
>TRBD1|TRBV7-9|-|TRBJ1-4
CASSFSTGGHEKLFF
TGTGCCAGCAGCTTTTCGACAGGGGGTCATGAAAAACTGTTTTTT
>-|TRBV28|-|TRBJ2-5
CASSLSGQPQETQYF
TGTGCCAGCAGTTTATCAGGACAGCCCCAAGAGACCCAGTACTTC
>TRBD2|TRBV6-4|-|TRBJ2-3
CASRQSGGAGDTQYF
TGTGCCAGCAGACAGAGCGGGGGGGCTGGAGATACGCAGTATTTT
>TRBD1|TRBV19|-|TRBJ1-2
CASSLGQLINYGYTF
TGTGCCAGTAGTTTGGGACAGCTGATTAACTATGGCTACACCTTC
>-|TRBV12-3/TRBV12-4|-|TRBJ2-7
CASSSQSYWEQYF
TGTGCCAGCAGTTCTCAATCCTACTGGGAGCAGTACTTC
>TRBD1|TRBV5-1|once|TRBJ1-1
CASSRTGTGASTEAFF
TGCGCCAGCAGCCGCACCGGGACAGGGGCGAGCACTGAAGCTTTCTTT
>-|TRBV6-6|once|TRBJ1-2
CASSYPGNYGYTF
TGTGCCAGCAGTTACCCGGGTAACTATGGCTACACCTTC
>-|TRBV5-1|-|TRBJ1-1
CASSPMKGGTAEAFF
TGCGCCAGCAGCCCTATGAAAGGGGGAACGGCTGAAGCTTTCTTT
>-|TRBV6-1|-|TRBJ1-1
CASGAGNTEAFF
TGTGCCAGCGGCGCAGGAAACACTGAAGCTTTCTTT
>TRBD2|TRBV19|-|TRBJ2-3
CASSPRTSVSTDTQYF
TGTGCCAGTAGTCCCAGGACTAGCGTCAGCACAGATACGCAGTATTTT
>-|TRBV30|-|TRBJ1-2
CAWSVRAGGEDGYTF
TGTGCCTGGAGTGTACGAGCGGGGGGCGAAGATGGCTACACCTTC
>-|TRBV4-2|-|TRBJ2-2
CASSPRNLGTGELFF
TGTGCCAGCAGCCCCCGCAATCTCGGCACCGGGGAGCTGTTTTTT
>TRBD2|TRBV12-5|-|TRBJ2-3
CASGPGGLDTQYF
TGTGCTAGTGGGCCCGGGGGGTTGGATACGCAGTATTTT
>-|TRBV5-1|-|TRBJ2-7
CASRKTSDAGQTYEQYF
TGCGCCAGCCGTAAAACCTCCGACGCGGGGCAAACCTACGAGCAGTACTTC
>-|TRBV5-1|-|TRBJ1-1
CASSFSSRDTEAFF
TGCGCCAGCAGCTTTTCAAGCAGGGACACTGAAGCTTTCTTT
>-|TRBV28|-|TRBJ2-7
CASREAGTHYEQYF
TGTGCCAGCAGAGAAGCCGGGACTCACTACGAGCAGTACTTC
>-|TRBV2|-|TRBJ1-1
CASSVGDMNTEAFF
TGTGCCAGCAGTGTAGGGGACATGAACACTGAAGCTTTCTTT
>TRBD2|TRBV9|few|TRBJ2-7
CASSLRGGSSYEQYF
TGTGCCAGCAGCCTCCGTGGCGGGAGCTCCTACGAGCAGTACTTC
>-|TRBV5-6|-|TRBJ1-2
CASSLIVPPQGRNYGYTF
TGTGCCAGCAGCTTGATCGTCCCCCCACAGGGTAGGAACTATGGCTACACCTTC
>-|TRBV7-2|-|TRBJ2-2
CASTLPTKNTGELFF
TGTGCCAGCACCCTCCCGACAAAGAACACCGGGGAGCTGTTTTTT
>TRBD1|TRBV5-1|-|TRBJ1-1
CASSLPGQGYTEAFF
TGCGCCAGCAGCCTTCCGGGACAGGGGTACACTGAAGCTTTCTTT
>-|TRBV10-1|once|TRBJ1-4
CASSPASGEKLFF
TGCGCCAGCAGCCCCGCTTCGGGGGAAAAACTGTTTTTT
>TRBD1|TRBV5-1|-|TRBJ1-2
CASSLDRVTYGYTF
TGCGCCAGCAGCTTAGACAGGGTAACCTATGGCTACACCTTC